Below, one T cell receptor beta chain is given with its context. Antigen: not known. This record belongs to a study of OX40 agonist ivuxolimab in advanced cancers. Study-level information: Ivuxolimab, an agonist antibody against OX40 (CD134), was given to patients. Among those treated, three patients had partial responses, one with hepatocellular carcinoma and two with cutaneous melanoma.

TCRdb's table, derived via immunoSEQ multiplex PCR, lists solely in-frame clones and lacks some. Among roughly 92,000 clones listed, roughly 89% were seen once. Study results and caveats: Several nonresponders also turned out to have low normalized T-cell clonal expansion.

The study sampled blood at baseline, cycle 4 day 1, and cycle 7 day 1. Germline V lookup: CDR1 SNHLY, CDR2 FYNNEI. V gave up 11 bases and J gave up 6 bases; unmatched junction bases: 7. The CDR3 loop spans 12 amino acids. Here the sequenced sample was CD4+ or CD8+ T cells sorted from blood, taken in a trial of the OX40 agonist ivuxolimab. The clonotype comes from an adult with an advanced solid tumor such as melanoma, head and neck, liver or kidney cancer. The chain has TRBV2 and TRBJ2-7; 10 bases align to TRBD1. CDR3 bases: TGTGCCGGTAGACAGGGGGCAGGCGAGCAGTACTTC. Translation gives CAGRQGAGEQYF.